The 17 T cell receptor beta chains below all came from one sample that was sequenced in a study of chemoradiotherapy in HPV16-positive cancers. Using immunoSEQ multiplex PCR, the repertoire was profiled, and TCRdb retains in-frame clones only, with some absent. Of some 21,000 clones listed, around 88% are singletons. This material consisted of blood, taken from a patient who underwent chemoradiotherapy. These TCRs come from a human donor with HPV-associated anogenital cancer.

The CDR3 nucleotides read TGCGCCAGCATTTCTAACTATGGCTACACCTTC. Its protein is CASISNYGYTF. This rearrangement joins TRBV10-1 to TRBJ1-2; D unclear. Germline loops: CDR1 WNHNN, CDR2 SYGVQD (reference sequence). This CDR3 spans 11 amino acids. V lost 7 bases and J lost 0, with 3 bases in between.

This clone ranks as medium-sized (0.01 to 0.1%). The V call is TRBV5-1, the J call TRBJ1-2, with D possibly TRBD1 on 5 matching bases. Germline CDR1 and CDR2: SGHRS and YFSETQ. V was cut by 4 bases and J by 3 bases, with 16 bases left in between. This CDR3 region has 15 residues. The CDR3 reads CASSPGTAIDYGYTF. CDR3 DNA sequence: TGCGCCAGCAGCCCGGGGACCGCCATCGACTATGGCTACACCTTC.

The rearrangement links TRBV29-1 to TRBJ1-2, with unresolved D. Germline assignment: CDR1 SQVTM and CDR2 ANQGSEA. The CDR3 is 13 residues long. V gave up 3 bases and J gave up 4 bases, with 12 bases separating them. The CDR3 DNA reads TGCAGCGTTGATAGAGGAGGTCCCTATGGCTACACCTTC. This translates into CSVDRGGPYGYTF.

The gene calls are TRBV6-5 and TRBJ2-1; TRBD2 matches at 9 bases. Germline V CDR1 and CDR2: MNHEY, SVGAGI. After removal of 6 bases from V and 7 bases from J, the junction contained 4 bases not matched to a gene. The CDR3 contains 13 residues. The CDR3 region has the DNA TGTGCCAGCAGGACAAGCGGGGGGAATGAGCAGTTCTTC. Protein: CASRTSGGNEQFF.

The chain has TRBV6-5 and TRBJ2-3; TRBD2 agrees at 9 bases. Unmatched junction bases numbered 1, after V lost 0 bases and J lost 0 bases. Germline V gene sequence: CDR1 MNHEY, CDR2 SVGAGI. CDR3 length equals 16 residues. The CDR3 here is CASSYSAGGSTDTQYF. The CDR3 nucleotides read TGTGCCAGCAGTTACTCGGCGGGGGGGAGCACAGATACGCAGTATTTT.

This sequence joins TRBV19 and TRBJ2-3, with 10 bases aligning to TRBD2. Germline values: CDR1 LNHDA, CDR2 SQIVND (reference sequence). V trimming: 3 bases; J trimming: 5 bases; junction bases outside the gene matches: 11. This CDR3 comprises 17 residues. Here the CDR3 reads CASSIGGLAGVRDTQYF. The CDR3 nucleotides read TGTGCCAGTAGTATCGGGGGGCTAGCGGGAGTGAGAGATACGCAGTATTTT. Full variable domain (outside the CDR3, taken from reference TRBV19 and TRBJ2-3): DGGITQSPKYLFRKEGQNVTLSCEQNLNHDAMYWYRQDPGQGLRLIYYSQIVNDFQKGDIAEGYSVSREKKESFPLTVTSAQKNPTAFYLCASSIGGLAGVRDTQYFGPGTRLTVL.

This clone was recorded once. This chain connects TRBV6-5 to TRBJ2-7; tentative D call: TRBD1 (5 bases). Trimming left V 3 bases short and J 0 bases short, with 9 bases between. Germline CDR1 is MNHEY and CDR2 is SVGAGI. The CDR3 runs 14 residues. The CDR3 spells CASSYRQSSYEQYF. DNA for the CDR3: TGTGCCAGCAGTTATAGACAGAGCTCCTACGAGCAGTACTTC.

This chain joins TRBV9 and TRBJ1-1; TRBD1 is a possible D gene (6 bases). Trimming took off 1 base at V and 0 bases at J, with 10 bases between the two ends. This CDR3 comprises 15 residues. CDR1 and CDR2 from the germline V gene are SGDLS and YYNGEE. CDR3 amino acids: CASSVSPGVNTEAFF. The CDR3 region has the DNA TGTGCCAGCAGCGTATCTCCAGGGGTGAACACTGAAGCTTTCTTT.

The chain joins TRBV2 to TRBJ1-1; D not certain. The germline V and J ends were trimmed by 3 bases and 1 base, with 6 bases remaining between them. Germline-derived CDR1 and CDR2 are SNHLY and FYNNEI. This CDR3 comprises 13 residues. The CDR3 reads CASSDGWNTEAFF. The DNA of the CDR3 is TGTGCCAGCAGTGACGGATGGAACACTGAAGCTTTCTTT.

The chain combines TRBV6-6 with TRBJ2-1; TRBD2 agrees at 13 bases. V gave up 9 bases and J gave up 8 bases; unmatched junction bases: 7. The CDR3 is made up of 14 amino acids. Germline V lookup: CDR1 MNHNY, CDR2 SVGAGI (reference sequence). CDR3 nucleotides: TGTGCCAGTAGAACTAGCGGGAGGGTGGATGAGCAGTTCTTC. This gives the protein CASRTSGRVDEQFF.

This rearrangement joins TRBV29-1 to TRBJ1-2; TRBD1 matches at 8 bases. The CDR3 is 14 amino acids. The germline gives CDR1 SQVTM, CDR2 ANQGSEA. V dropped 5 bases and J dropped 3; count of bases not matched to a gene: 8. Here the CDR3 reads CSVPTGDYDYGYTF. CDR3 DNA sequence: TGCAGCGTTCCGACAGGGGACTACGACTATGGCTACACCTTC.

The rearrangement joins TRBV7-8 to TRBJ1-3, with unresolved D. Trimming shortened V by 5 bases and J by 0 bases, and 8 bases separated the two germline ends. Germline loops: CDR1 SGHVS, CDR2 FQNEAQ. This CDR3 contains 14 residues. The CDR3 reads CASSPAGSGNTIYF. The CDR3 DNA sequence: TGTGCCAGCAGCCCCGCGGGCTCTGGAAACACCATATATTTT.

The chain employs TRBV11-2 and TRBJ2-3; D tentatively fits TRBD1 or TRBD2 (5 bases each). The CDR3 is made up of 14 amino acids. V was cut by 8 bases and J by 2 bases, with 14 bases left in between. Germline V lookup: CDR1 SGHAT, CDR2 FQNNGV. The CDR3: CASRGPMPTDTQYF. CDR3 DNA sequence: TGTGCCAGCCGGGGCCCTATGCCCACAGATACGCAGTATTTT.

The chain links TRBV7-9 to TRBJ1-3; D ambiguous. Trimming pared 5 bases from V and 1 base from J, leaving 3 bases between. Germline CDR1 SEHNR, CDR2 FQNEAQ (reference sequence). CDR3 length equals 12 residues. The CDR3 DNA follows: TGTGCCAGCAGCCAATCTGGAAACACCATATATTTT. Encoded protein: CASSQSGNTIYF.

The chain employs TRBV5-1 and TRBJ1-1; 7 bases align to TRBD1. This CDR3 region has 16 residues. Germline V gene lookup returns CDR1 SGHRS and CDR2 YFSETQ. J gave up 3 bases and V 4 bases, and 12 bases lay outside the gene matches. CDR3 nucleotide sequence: TGCGCCAGCAGCGCATCGACAGGGTCGATCGACACTGAAGCTTTCTTT. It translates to CASSASTGSIDTEAFF.

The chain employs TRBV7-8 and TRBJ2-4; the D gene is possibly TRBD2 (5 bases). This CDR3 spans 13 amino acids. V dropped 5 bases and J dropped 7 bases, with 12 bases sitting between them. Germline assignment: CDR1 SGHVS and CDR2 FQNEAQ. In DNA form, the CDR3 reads TGTGCCAGCAGCGAGGGCCGCCGGAACATTCAGTACTTC. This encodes CASSEGRRNIQYF.

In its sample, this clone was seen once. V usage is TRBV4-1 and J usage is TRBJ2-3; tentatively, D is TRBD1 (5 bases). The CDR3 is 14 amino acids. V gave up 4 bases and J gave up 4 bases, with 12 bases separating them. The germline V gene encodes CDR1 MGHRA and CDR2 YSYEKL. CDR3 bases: TGCGCCAGCAGCCCACAGGTAGGGGCAGATACGCAGTATTTT. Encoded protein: CASSPQVGADTQYF.